This entry features one T cell receptor beta chain sequence. Sequencing was at survey level. The method was immunoSEQ multiplex PCR; TCRdb's version includes in-frame clones alone and lacks a portion of them. The profile shows under 40,000 clones, approximately 72% of them singletons. The data were taken from a study of STAT5B mutations in CD4+ large granular lymphocyte leukemia. V lost 4 bases to trimming and J lost 7 bases; unmatched junction nucleotides: 13. The CDR3 length is 17 residues. Germline V gives CDR1 LGHNA, CDR2 YSLEER. Sequences were obtained from CD4+ T cells from blood buffy coats. This clonotype originated in a human donor in good health. This sequence joins TRBV4-3 and TRBJ2-1, with TRBD1 matching 10 bases. The chain's CDR3 is CASSPSTGTGVGNEQFF. The CDR3 DNA sequence: TGCGCCAGCAGCCCCTCCACCGGGACAGGGGTCGGGAATGAGCAGTTCTTC.